This is a list of T cell receptor beta chains from one sample in a study of T cell responses to AZD1222 COVID-19 vaccine. Clones were sequenced by immunoSEQ multiplex PCR, and TCRdb holds only the in-frame ones, with some missing. The repertoire holds around 120,000 clones, with 92% as singletons. The sample consisted of peripheral blood, taken on day 0 of AZD1222 vaccination. The source of these receptors is an adult in good health. The CDR3 runs from the conserved cysteine through the conserved F or W. The D gene is left open where the match is weak. For some rows the clone size is stated as once, few or many, or as a class when expanded; others skip it.

.,TRBV4-3,.,TRBJ1-1,TGCGCCAGCAGCTCTCGACAGACCTCGAACACTGAAGCTTTCTTT,CASSSRQTSNTEAFF
.,TRBV2,.,TRBJ1-3,TGTGCCAGCATCTTACTGGGGGCTGGAAACACCATATATTTT,CASILLGAGNTIYF
once,TRBV11-2,.,TRBJ1-1,TGTGCCAGCAGCTTGAGTATAATCACTGAAGCTTTCTTT,CASSLSIITEAFF
.,TRBV4-3,.,TRBJ1-4,TGCGCCAGCAGCCAAGATTATGGGGCGTGGGTCGAAAAACTGTTTTTT,CASSQDYGAWVEKLFF
.,TRBV7-2,.,TRBJ1-2,TGTGCCAGCAGCCTGGGGTCTAAGACAGTCTATGGCTACACCTTC,CASSLGSKTVYGYTF
.,TRBV6-2/TRBV6-3,.,TRBJ2-1,TGTGCCAGCAGTTACTCCGGTACCGAGTTCGATGAGCAGTTCTTC,CASSYSGTEFDEQFF
few,TRBV3-1/TRBV3-2,.,TRBJ2-6,TGTGCCAGCAGCCCCTGGTCTGGGGCCAACGTCCTGACTTTC,CASSPWSGANVLTF
.,TRBV7-2,TRBD1,TRBJ1-1,TGTGCCAGCAGAAACAGGGGATTGAACACTGAAGCTTTCTTT,CASRNRGLNTEAFF
.,TRBV5-4,TRBD2,TRBJ2-3,TGTGCCAGCAGCTTAGGGACTAGCAGACCAGATACGCAGTATTTT,CASSLGTSRPDTQYF
.,TRBV10-3,TRBD1,TRBJ2-5,TGTGCCATCAGTGAGTCTCTAGGGGGACAGCAAGAGACCCAGTACTTC,CAISESLGGQQETQYF
.,TRBV10-3,.,TRBJ2-7,TGTGCCATCAGTGAGTCGCCACAAACCTACGAGCAGTACTTC,CAISESPQTYEQYF
.,TRBV2,TRBD1,TRBJ2-2,TGTGCCAGCAGTGGGACGACAGGGGGCAACGGGGAGCTGTTTTTT,CASSGTTGGNGELFF
.,TRBV6-2/TRBV6-3,.,TRBJ2-2,TGTGCCAGCAGTTACTCGAGGGGCGGAGGCGGGTCGAACACCGGGGAGCTGTTTTTT,CASSYSRGGGGSNTGELFF
.,TRBV9,.,TRBJ2-7,TGTGCCAGCAGCGTAGTCGACAGCTCCTACGAGCAGTACTTC,CASSVVDSSYEQYF
.,TRBV12-3/TRBV12-4,.,TRBJ2-1,TGTGCCAGCAGCCGACTAGGGCAAGGGGAGCAGTTCTTC,CASSRLGQGEQFF
.,TRBV18,TRBD2,TRBJ2-1,TGTGCCAGCTCACCCCCCCTAGCGGGAGTATACAATGAGCAGTTCTTC,CASSPPLAGVYNEQFF
.,TRBV19,TRBD2,TRBJ2-7,TGTGCCAGTAGTATGCGGGGAGGGCCCTACGAGCAGTACTTC,CASSMRGGPYEQYF
.,TRBV4-1,.,TRBJ1-2,TGCGCCAGCAGCCAAGGTCGACAGGCCTATGGCTACACCTTC,CASSQGRQAYGYTF
.,TRBV4-3,.,TRBJ1-2,TGCGCCAGCAGCCAAGAGATCGAGGGAATGAACTATGGCTACACCTTC,CASSQEIEGMNYGYTF
.,TRBV2,.,TRBJ1-1,TGTGCCAGCAGGTGGGTGAACACTGAAGCTTTCTTT,CASRWVNTEAFF
.,TRBV5-4,.,TRBJ1-6,TGTGCCAGCAGCTACAAACCGACAGGCCAAGGACTTAATTCACCCCTCCACTTT,CASSYKPTGQGLNSPLHF
.,TRBV4-1,.,TRBJ2-2,TGCGCCAGCAGCCAAGTAGGGTCTCGGTTAATGGTGACCGGGGAGCTGTTTTTT,CASSQVGSRLMVTGELFF
once,TRBV2,.,TRBJ1-2,TGTGCCAGCACCGGCGGGATGGGTAACTATGGCTACACCTTC,CASTGGMGNYGYTF
.,TRBV6-6,.,TRBJ2-7,TGTGCCAGCAGTACGGACGTCCTTCAGGGATACGAGCAGTACTTC,CASSTDVLQGYEQYF
.,TRBV6-4,.,TRBJ2-7,TGTGCCAGCAGGACACACCCGGACTGGAACTCCTACGAGCAGTACTTC,CASRTHPDWNSYEQYF
.,TRBV6-6,TRBD1,TRBJ1-2,TGTGCCAGCGGGGACAGGGGTAGCTATGGCTACACCTTC,CASGDRGSYGYTF
.,TRBV19,.,TRBJ2-7,TGTGCCAGTAGTATGGTTCCAGGGGTGGTCTTCGAGCAGTACTTC,CASSMVPGVVFEQYF
.,TRBV24-1,.,TRBJ2-5,TGTGCCACCAGTGATTCACAGGAAGGGGCTGCTGGGACCCAGTACTTC,CATSDSQEGAAGTQYF
.,TRBV4-1,TRBD1,TRBJ1-1,TGCGCCAGCAGCCCCCTCGACAGGGACACTGAAGCTTTCTTT,CASSPLDRDTEAFF
.,TRBV3-1/TRBV3-2,TRBD1,TRBJ1-5,TGTGCCAGCAGCCAAGCAGGGGGCGGTCAGCCCCAGCATTTT,CASSQAGGGQPQHF
.,TRBV6-5,.,TRBJ1-5,TGTGCCAGCAGCGATTCAGGGATAGGGGGTCAGCCCCAGCATTTT,CASSDSGIGGQPQHF
.,TRBV30,.,TRBJ1-1,TGTGCCTGGAGTTTGACACTGAACACTGAAGCTTTCTTT,CAWSLTLNTEAFF